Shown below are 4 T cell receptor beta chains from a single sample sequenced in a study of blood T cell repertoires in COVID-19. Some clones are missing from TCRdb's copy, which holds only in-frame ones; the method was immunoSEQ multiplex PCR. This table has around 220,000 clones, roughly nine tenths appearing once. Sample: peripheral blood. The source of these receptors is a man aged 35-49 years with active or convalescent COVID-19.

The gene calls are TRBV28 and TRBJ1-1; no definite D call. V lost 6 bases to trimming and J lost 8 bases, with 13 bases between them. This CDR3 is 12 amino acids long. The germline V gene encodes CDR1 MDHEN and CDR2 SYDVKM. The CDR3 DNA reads TGTGCCAGCAGCTTGAGGGTAGGGGAAGCTTTCTTT. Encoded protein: CASSLRVGEAFF.

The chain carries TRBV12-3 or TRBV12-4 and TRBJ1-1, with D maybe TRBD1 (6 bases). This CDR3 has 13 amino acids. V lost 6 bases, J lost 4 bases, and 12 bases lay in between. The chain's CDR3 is CASRDRTGTEAFF. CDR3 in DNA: TGTGCCAGCAGAGACAGGACCGGCACTGAAGCTTTCTTT.

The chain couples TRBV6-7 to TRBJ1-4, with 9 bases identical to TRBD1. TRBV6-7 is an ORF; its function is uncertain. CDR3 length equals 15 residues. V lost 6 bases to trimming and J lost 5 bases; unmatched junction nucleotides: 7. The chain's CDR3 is CASRGGQGLNEKLFF. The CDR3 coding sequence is TGTGCCAGCAGGGGGGGACAGGGATTAAATGAAAAACTGTTTTTT.

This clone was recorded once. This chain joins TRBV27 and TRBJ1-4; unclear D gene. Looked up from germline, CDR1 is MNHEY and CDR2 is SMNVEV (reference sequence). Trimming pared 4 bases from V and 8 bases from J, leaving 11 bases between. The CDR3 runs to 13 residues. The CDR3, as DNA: TGTGCCAGCAGTTACTCGACTGGCGAAAAACTGTTTTTT. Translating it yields CASSYSTGEKLFF.